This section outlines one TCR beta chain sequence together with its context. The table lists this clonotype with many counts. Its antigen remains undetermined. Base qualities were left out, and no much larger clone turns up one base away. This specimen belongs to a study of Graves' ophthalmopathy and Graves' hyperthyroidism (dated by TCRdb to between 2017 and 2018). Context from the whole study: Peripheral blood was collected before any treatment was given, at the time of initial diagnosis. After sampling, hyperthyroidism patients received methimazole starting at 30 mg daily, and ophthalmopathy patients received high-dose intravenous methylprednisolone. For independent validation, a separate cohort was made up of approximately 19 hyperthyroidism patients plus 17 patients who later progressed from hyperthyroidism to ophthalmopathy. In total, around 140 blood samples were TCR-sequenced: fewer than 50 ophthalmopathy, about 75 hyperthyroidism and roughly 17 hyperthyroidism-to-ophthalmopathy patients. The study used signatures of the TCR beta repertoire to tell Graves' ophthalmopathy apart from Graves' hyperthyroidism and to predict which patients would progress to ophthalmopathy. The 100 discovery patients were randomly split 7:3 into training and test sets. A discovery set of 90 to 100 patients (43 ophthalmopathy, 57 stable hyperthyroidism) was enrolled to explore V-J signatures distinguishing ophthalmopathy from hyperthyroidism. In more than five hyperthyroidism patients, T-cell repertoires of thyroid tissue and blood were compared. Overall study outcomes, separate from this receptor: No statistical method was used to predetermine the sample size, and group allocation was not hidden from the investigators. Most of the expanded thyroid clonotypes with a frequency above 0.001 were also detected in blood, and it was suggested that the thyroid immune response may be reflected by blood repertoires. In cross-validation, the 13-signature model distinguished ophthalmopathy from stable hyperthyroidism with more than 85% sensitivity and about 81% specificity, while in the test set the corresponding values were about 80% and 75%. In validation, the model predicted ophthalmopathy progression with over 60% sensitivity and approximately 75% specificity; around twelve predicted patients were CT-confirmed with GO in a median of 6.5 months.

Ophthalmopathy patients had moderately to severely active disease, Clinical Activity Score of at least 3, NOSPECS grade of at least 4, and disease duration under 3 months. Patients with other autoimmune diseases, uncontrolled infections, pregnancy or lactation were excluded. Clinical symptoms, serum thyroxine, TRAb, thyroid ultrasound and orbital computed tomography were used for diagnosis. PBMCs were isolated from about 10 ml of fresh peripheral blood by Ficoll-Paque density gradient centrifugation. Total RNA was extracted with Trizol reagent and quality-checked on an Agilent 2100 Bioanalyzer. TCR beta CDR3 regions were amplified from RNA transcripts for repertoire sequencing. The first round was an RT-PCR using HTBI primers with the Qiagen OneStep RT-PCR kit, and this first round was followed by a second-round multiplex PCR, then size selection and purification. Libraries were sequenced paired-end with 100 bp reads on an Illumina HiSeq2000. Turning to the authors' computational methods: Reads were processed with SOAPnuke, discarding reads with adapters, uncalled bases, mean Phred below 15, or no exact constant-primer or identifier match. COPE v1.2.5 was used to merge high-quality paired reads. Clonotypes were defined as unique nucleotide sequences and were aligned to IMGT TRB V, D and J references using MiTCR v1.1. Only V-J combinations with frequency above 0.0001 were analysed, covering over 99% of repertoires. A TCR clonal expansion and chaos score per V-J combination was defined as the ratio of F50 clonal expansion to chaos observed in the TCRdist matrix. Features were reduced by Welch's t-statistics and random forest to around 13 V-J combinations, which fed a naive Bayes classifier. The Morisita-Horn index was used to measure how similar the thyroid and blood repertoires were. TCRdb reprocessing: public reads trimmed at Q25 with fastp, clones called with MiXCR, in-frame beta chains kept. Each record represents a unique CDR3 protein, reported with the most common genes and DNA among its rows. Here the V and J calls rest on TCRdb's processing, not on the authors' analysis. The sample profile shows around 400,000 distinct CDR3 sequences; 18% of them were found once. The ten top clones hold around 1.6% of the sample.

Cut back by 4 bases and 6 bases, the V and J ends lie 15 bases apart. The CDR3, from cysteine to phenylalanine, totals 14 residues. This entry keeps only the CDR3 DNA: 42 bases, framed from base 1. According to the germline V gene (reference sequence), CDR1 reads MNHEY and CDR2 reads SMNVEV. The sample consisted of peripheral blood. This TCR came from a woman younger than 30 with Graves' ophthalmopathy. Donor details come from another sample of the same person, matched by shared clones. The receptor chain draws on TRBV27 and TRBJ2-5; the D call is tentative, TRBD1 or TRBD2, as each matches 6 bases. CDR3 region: CASSSFGGAKTQYF. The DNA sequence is TGTGCCAGCAGTTCCTTCGGGGGCGCGAAGACCCAGTACTTC.